This T cell receptor (beta chain) was sequenced in a study of T cell responses to AZD1222 COVID-19 vaccine. For the study at large: Samples with a second dose at about 4 or about 12 weeks were pooled together.

Study observations and caveats: Two doses of AZD1222 preceded a rise in Spike-specific TCR breadth and depth. Reportedly, nearly half of unique spike TCRs recognized epitopes outside B.1.351/B.1.1.7 mutations.

The data were produced by immunoSEQ multiplex PCR, yet TCRdb's version contains in-frame clones alone and is incomplete. Of about 110,000 clones listed, 81% are singletons. With regard to this clone: Its target is unknown.

The source of this sequence is an adult in good health. This sample comprised peripheral blood, obtained on day 0 of AZD1222 vaccination.

CDR3 nucleotides: TGTGCCAGCTCACTTACGGGGGGCGGCTCCTACAATGAGCAGTTCTTC. Residues: CASSLTGGGSYNEQFF. The chain recombines TRBV18 with TRBJ2-1; possible D gene TRBD2, 7 bases. V was clipped by 4 bases and J by 0 bases, with 13 bases between them. Germline lookup yields CDR1 KGHSH and CDR2 LQKENI. This CDR3 comprises 16 residues.